This TCR beta chain was found in a study of T-cell reconstitution after alpha-beta-depleted transplantation in children. Germline V lookup: CDR1 DFQATT, CDR2 SNEGSKA (reference sequence). The length of the CDR3 is 14 residues. Unique molecular identifiers were used in preparing the TCRbeta library. Each CDR3 protein is one row after TCRdb ran MiXCR on the PCR reads. Of 700,000 to 850,000 distinct CDR3 sequences listed, around 17% are singletons. Regarding this clonotype: Its antigen is unidentified. One base away lies a much larger clone, so this may be a sequencing read error.

Broader study findings: Two months or so post-transplant, alpha-beta T cells reportedly derived from several hundred expanded graft clones. Newly produced T cells mostly accounted for T-cell counts and diversity one year post-transplant.

The sequencing here drew on PBMCs, mostly from graft donor cells, taken 360 days after TCRalphabeta/CD19-depleted stem cell transplant. This receptor was identified in a male patient younger than 18 who had a stem cell transplant for acute lymphoblastic leukemia, so the T cells may come from the graft donor. The V gene is TRBV20-1, the J gene TRBJ2-7; D remains ambiguous. CDR3 sequence reads: CCARVKRADYEQYF. The CDR3 DNA reads as TGCTGTGCTAGAGTTAAGCGAGCAGACTACGAGCAGTACTTC.